Each of the 16 T cell receptor beta chains below was sequenced from the same sample in a study of human T cells and chemical hapten exposure. Via MiXCR, TCRdb re-called the RACE reads, giving one row per CDR3 protein. Among about 49,000 distinct CDR3 sequences listed, 9.3% were seen once. Regarding time point: patch test 1, 2 weeks after DPC sensitization. The treatment was: therapeutic diphenylcyclopropenone sensitization with weekly scalp DPC. The sequencing used whole blood, collected in connection with sensitization to the hapten diphenylcyclopropenone (DPC). The receptor set was obtained from a woman aged 45 to 65 with alopecia areata. Some clones in this sample may be carry-over from other donors' samples.

In this sample, this clonotype turned up many times. The gene calls are TRBV2 and TRBJ2-1; D tentatively fits TRBD1 or TRBD2 (6 bases each). Germline assignment: CDR1 SNHLY and CDR2 FYNNEI. The CDR3 is 17 amino acids. The V gene lost 0 bases and the J gene lost 9 bases, with 21 bases spanning the gap. Here the CDR3 reads CASSEALGAGRGFEQFF. CDR3 DNA sequence: TGTGCCAGCAGTGAAGCGCTGGGGGCCGGGAGAGGGTTTGAGCAGTTCTTC.

This clonotype was detected many times. The J gene is TRBJ2-5, the V gene TRBV30; weak D call: TRBD1 (6 bases). Germline V gene data show CDR1 as GTSNPN and CDR2 as SVGIG (reference sequence). The V and J ends lost 0 bases and 5 bases respectively, with 13 bases between them. This CDR3 has 14 amino acids. CDR3 sequence (DNA): TGTGCCTGGAGTGTCGAGCAGGGGATGGAGACCCAGTACTTC. This sequence encodes CAWSVEQGMETQYF.

This clonotype has a count of ten or more. J is TRBJ2-5 and V is TRBV7-2; tentative D call: TRBD1 (5 bases). CDR3 size: 14 residues. Germline V gives CDR1 SGHTA, CDR2 FQGNSA. The V end lost 1 base, the J end lost 5 bases, and 11 bases lay between the germline ends. Here the CDR3 DNA reads TGTGCCAGCAGCTTAGGACAGCCCCCCGAGACCCAGTACTTC. Translation gives CASSLGQPPETQYF. Variable domain in full (rest from reference TRBV7-2 and TRBJ2-5): GAGVSQSPSNKVTEKGKDVELRCDPISGHTALYWYRQSLGQGLEFLIYFQGNSAPDKSGLPSDRFSAERTGGSVSTLTIQRTQQEDSAVYLCASSLGQPPETQYFGPGTRLLVL.

This clonotype was seen repeatedly, ten times or more. The V and J genes are TRBV27 and TRBJ1-6; 8 bases agree with TRBD1. Germline lookup yields CDR1 MNHEY and CDR2 SMNVEV (reference sequence). Losses at the gene ends were 6 bases for V and 5 bases for J; bases not matched to a gene: 0. This CDR3 region has 13 residues. CDR3 in amino acids: CASRTGDNSPLHF. CDR3 sequence (DNA): TGTGCCAGCAGGACAGGGGATAATTCACCCCTCCACTTT.

This clonotype was picked up many times. This chain connects TRBV29-1 to TRBJ2-7; TRBD2 matches at 11 bases. Germline CDR1 is SQVTM and CDR2 is ANQGSEA. The V gene end was trimmed by 2 bases and the J gene end by 12 bases; junction bases not matched to a gene: 12. The CDR3 is 14 residues long. The CDR3 nucleotides read TGCAGCGTTGAACTAGCGGGAGGACGACTACGCTGGTACTTC. It codes for CSVELAGGRLRWYF.

V usage is TRBV12-3 or TRBV12-4 and J usage is TRBJ1-2; D might be TRBD1 (6 bases). V gave up 6 bases and J gave up 7 bases, with 18 bases separating them. The CDR3 is made up of 14 amino acids. CDR3 loop: CASSSGGRRLGYTF. The CDR3 nucleotides are TGTGCCAGCAGCTCGGGGGGGCGCCGGCTTGGCTACACCTTC.

Ten or more counts support this clonotype. The chain links TRBV3-1 to TRBJ1-2, with D unclear. Trimming took 2 bases from V and 4 from J, leaving 11 bases between them. The CDR3 sequence is 14 residues long. Germline lookup yields CDR1 LGHDT and CDR2 YNNKEL (reference sequence). CDR3 region: CASSQPPLSYGYTF. CDR3 DNA: TGTGCCAGCAGCCAACCGCCGTTGAGCTATGGCTACACCTTC.

The V call is TRBV9, the J call TRBJ2-7, with D perhaps matching TRBD1 or TRBD2 (5 bases each). The V and J ends lost 3 bases and 3 bases respectively, with 10 bases between them. CDR3 length: 13 residues. CDR1 SGDLS and CDR2 YYNGEE come from the germline V gene. This CDR3 reads CASSAGTHYEQYF. The CDR3 DNA reads as TGTGCCAGCAGCGCCGGGACCCACTACGAGCAGTACTTC.

This clonotype was recorded many times. The chain uses TRBV20-1 and TRBJ2-7, with 8 bases fitting TRBD1. After removal of 5 bases from V and 5 bases from J, the junction contained 14 bases not matched to a gene. The CDR3 extends over 15 amino acids. From germline, CDR1 is DFQATT and CDR2 SNEGSKA (reference sequence). CDR3: CSALDRALPNHEQYF. Written as DNA, the CDR3 is TGCAGTGCTCTGGACAGGGCCCTCCCCAACCACGAGCAGTACTTC.

This clonotype was picked up many times. The chain joins TRBV10-1 to TRBJ2-7; D is ambiguous. V lost 3 bases and J lost 7, with 13 bases in between. The CDR3 sequence is 13 residues long. Looked up from germline, CDR1 is WNHNN and CDR2 is SYGVQD (reference sequence). The DNA for the CDR3 is TGCGCCAGCAGTGATGTGGGCGGTTTAGAGCAGTACTTC. Translating gives CASSDVGGLEQYF.

This clonotype was recorded at least ten times. The J gene is TRBJ2-7, the V gene TRBV20-1; D is uncertain. Germline CDR1 reads DFQATT; CDR2 reads SNEGSKA (reference sequence). Trimming stripped 3 bases from V and 1 base from J, with 4 bases between. This CDR3 is built from 11 residues. DNA for the CDR3: TGCAGTGCTAGTCAGTCCTACGAGCAGTACTTC. Amino acids: CSASQSYEQYF.

This clonotype was counted at least ten times. The chain couples TRBV20-1 to TRBJ2-6; maybe TRBD1 (5 bases). The V and J ends lost 5 bases and 0 bases respectively, with 23 bases between them. The CDR3 extends over 19 amino acids. Germline V gene data show CDR1 as DFQATT and CDR2 as SNEGSKA (reference sequence). The CDR3 region has the DNA TGCAGTGCTCCAACCAGGGTGTCTCGCCTTTCCTCTGGGGCCAACGTCCTGACTTTC. This encodes CSAPTRVSRLSSGANVLTF.

The J gene is TRBJ2-6, the V gene TRBV9; a weak D match, TRBD2 (5 bases). Germline V gene sequence: CDR1 SGDLS, CDR2 YYNGEE. Trimming cost V 4 bases and J 0 bases, with 11 bases left between them. The CDR3 spans 16 residues. The CDR3 is CASSRGSHSGANVLTF. The CDR3 coding sequence is TGTGCCAGCAGCCGAGGGAGTCACTCTGGGGCCAACGTCCTGACTTTC.

This clonotype was detected once. A read error may be the cause here, since a much bigger clone is one base away. This rearrangement joins TRBV4-3 to TRBJ1-4, with TRBD1 identical over 8 bases. The CDR3 runs 17 residues. The ends lost 0 bases at V and 3 bases at J; junction bases unmatched: 6. Germline CDR1 LGHNA, CDR2 YSLEER. The CDR3 spells CASSQDGSGGSNEKLFF. The DNA of the CDR3 is TGCGCCAGCAGCCAAGACGGGTCAGGGGGCTCTAATGAAAAACTGTTTTTT.

Ten or more counts support this clonotype. The V gene is TRBV5-6, the J gene TRBJ2-2; 13 bases align to TRBD2. Germline loops: CDR1 SGHDT, CDR2 YYEEEE. There are 20 residues in the CDR3. V shed 0 bases, J shed 5 bases, and the junction held 13 bases outside the gene matches. The DNA of the CDR3 is TGTGCCAGCAGCTTGGCGTCCAAAGGACTAGCGGGAGTTCGGACCGGGGAGCTGTTTTTT. This encodes CASSLASKGLAGVRTGELFF. Full variable domain (remainder filled in from reference TRBV5-6 and TRBJ2-2): DAGVTQSPTHLIKTRGQQVTLRCSPKSGHDTVSWYQQALGQGPQFIFQYYEEEERQRGNFPDRFSGHQFPNYSSELNVNALLLGDSALYLCASSLASKGLAGVRTGELFFGEGSRLTVL.

This clonotype has only a few counts. This chain links TRBV4-3 with TRBJ1-2; possible D gene TRBD1, 5 bases. The CDR3 is made up of 15 amino acids. The V and J ends lost 1 base and 5 bases respectively, with 14 bases between them. CDR1 is LGHNA and CDR2 is YSLEER in the germline V gene. CDR3 loop: CASSQVLGPPYGYTF. DNA for the CDR3: TGCGCCAGCAGCCAAGTTCTGGGACCCCCTTATGGCTACACCTTC.